The rows below give T cell receptor beta chains drawn from one sample of a study of T cell clones after liver transplantation. The repertoire was sequenced with immunoSEQ multiplex PCR; TCRdb's copy has only in-frame clones and lacks some. The sample lists 80,000 or so clones; 80% to 85% were seen once. Source: CD4+ T cells from blood, taken 45 to 46 months after liver transplant. These receptors came from a human patient who received a liver transplant. Some T cells may be the graft donor's. CDR3s include the opening cysteine and the closing phenylalanine or tryptophan. A D gene is named only where the DNA matches it firmly. Rows give clone size only sometimes, using once, few, many, or a class for an expanded clone.

v_gene,d_gene,abundance,j_gene,len,CDR3nt,CDR3aa
TRBV6-6,TRBD1,few,TRBJ2-5,16,TGTGCCAGCAGTTACCTACGCCCAGGGGGACGAGAGACCCAGTACTTC,CASSYLRPGGRETQYF
TRBV5-1,TRBD2,-,TRBJ2-1,17,TGCGCCAGCAGCTTCATAGCGGGAGTTTCGCTCTACAATGAGCAGTTCTTC,CASSFIAGVSLYNEQFF
TRBV6-5,TRBD1,-,TRBJ1-1,15,TGTGCCAGCAGTCTATACAGGGGGGAGAACACTGAAGCTTTCTTT,CASSLYRGENTEAFF
TRBV20-1,-,-,TRBJ2-7,11,TGCAGTGCTAGCGCCTCCTACGAGCAGTACTTC,CSASASYEQYF
TRBV20-1,-,-,TRBJ1-1,11,TGCAGTGCTTCCCAGGTCTCTGAAGCTTTCTTT,CSASQVSEAFF
TRBV5-8,-,-,TRBJ2-1,15,TGTGCCAGCAGCCCTTCGGGGACCCTTGATAATGAGCAGTTCTTC,CASSPSGTLDNEQFF
TRBV18,TRBD2,-,TRBJ2-5,17,TGTGCCAGCTCACCTTTCGGACTAGCGGGAGTGGGAGAGACCCAGTACTTC,CASSPFGLAGVGETQYF
TRBV10-3,-,few,TRBJ2-3,15,TGTGCCATCAGTGAGGGGGGGTGGTCCACAGATACGCAGTATTTT,CAISEGGWSTDTQYF
TRBV5-1,-,once,TRBJ2-7,14,TGCGCCAGCAGCTTGAGCGGGCTATCCTACGAGCAGTACTTC,CASSLSGLSYEQYF
TRBV5-5,-,-,TRBJ2-5,15,TGTGCCAGCAGCAGGGTGGGGGATCGGAGGGAGACCCAGTACTTC,CASSRVGDRRETQYF
TRBV9,TRBD1,-,TRBJ1-4,15,TGTGCCAGCAGCGTAGGAGGGGGCGATAATGAAAAACTGTTTTTT,CASSVGGGDNEKLFF
TRBV6-5,-,-,TRBJ1-5,13,TGTGCCAGCAGTTATAAACAGCATCAGCCCCAGCATTTT,CASSYKQHQPQHF
TRBV6-1,TRBD2,-,TRBJ2-7,13,TGTGCCAGCAGTGAGGGGGGGAACCACGAGCAGTACTTC,CASSEGGNHEQYF
TRBV27,-,once,TRBJ1-5,15,TGTGCCAGCAGGGACCTCTCTGGTGGGGATCAGCCCCAGCATTTT,CASRDLSGGDQPQHF
TRBV6-1,-,-,TRBJ1-5,14,TGTGCCAGCAGTGAAGGCAGTTCCAATCAGCCCCAGCATTTT,CASSEGSSNQPQHF
TRBV6-6,-,-,TRBJ2-6,16,TGTGCCAGCAGTTATTGGAGGAGCTCTGGGGCCAACGTCCTGACTTTC,CASSYWRSSGANVLTF
TRBV15,-,-,TRBJ1-1,13,TGTGCCACCAGCACAACGGCAAACACTGAAGCTTTCTTT,CATSTTANTEAFF
TRBV19,-,-,TRBJ2-7,13,TGTGCCAGTAGTGTCGTAGGGTTCGGCGAGCAGTACTTC,CASSVVGFGEQYF
TRBV5-1,-,-,TRBJ2-7,13,TGCGCCAGCAGCGCGGGACAGCCAATGGAGCAGTACTTC,CASSAGQPMEQYF
TRBV7-9,-,-,TRBJ2-7,15,TGTGCCAGCAGCTTACGAGGGCAGGGAACCTACGAGCAGTACTTC,CASSLRGQGTYEQYF
TRBV28,TRBD2,-,TRBJ2-4,18,TGTGCCAGCAGTTGGGGACTAGCGGGAGGTCCGGCCAAAAACATTCAGTACTTC,CASSWGLAGGPAKNIQYF
TRBV7-6,-,few,TRBJ1-2,13,TGTGCCAGCAGCTTGGACGGCCCCAATGGCTACACCTTC,CASSLDGPNGYTF
TRBV9,-,-,TRBJ1-1,16,TGTGCCAGCAGCGTAGATGTGGGGGGAGAGAACACTGAAGCTTTCTTT,CASSVDVGGENTEAFF
TRBV4-3,-,-,TRBJ1-2,14,TGCGCCAGCAGCCAAAACGGGCAGATCTATGGCTACACCTTC,CASSQNGQIYGYTF
TRBV5-4,-,few,TRBJ1-1,14,TGTGCCAGCAGCTTGGATTGGTCGAACACTGAAGCTTTCTTT,CASSLDWSNTEAFF
TRBV7-3,-,-,TRBJ2-1,14,TGTGCCAGCAGCCCGAATCTAGCAGGCAATGAGCAGTTCTTC,CASSPNLAGNEQFF
TRBV5-4,-,-,TRBJ2-1,14,TGTGCCAGCAGCTTGCCCCGTCCACGTAATGAGCAGTTCTTC,CASSLPRPRNEQFF
TRBV7-8,TRBD1,-,TRBJ1-1,18,TGTGCCAGCAGCTCCCAGCGGGGACAGGGGGTTTCGAGCACTGAAGCTTTCTTT,CASSSQRGQGVSSTEAFF
TRBV18,-,-,TRBJ2-1,12,TGTGCCAGCTCAGCCTCGAGGGATGAGCAGTTCTTC,CASSASRDEQFF
TRBV7-6,-,-,TRBJ2-2,16,TGTGCCAGCAGCCCCTACGGGGGGCCGAACACCGGGGAGCTGTTTTTT,CASSPYGGPNTGELFF
TRBV6-1,-,-,TRBJ2-7,14,TGTGCCAGCAGGAACCCCAAGGGGTTTGACGAGCAGTACTTC,CASRNPKGFDEQYF
TRBV11-1,-,-,TRBJ1-1,15,TGTGCCAGCAGCACAGGGTTCGGACAGCCCGACAAAGCTTTCTTT,CASSTGFGQPDKAFF
TRBV4-1,TRBD2,-,TRBJ2-1,20,TGCGCCAGCAGCCAAGGGAGGTGGACTAGCGGGAGGGCCGCCTACAATGAGCAGTTCTTC,CASSQGRWTSGRAAYNEQFF
TRBV28,-,-,TRBJ1-1,12,TGTGCCAGCAGTGCCATGAACACTGAAGCTTTCTTT,CASSAMNTEAFF
TRBV9,TRBD2,few,TRBJ2-3,16,TGTGCCAGCAGCGCCGTAGCGGGAGCAAGCACAGATACGCAGTATTTT,CASSAVAGASTDTQYF
TRBV23-1,TRBD2,once,TRBJ2-4,16,TGCGCCAGCAGTCACCCGAGCGGGAGGGCCAAAAACATTCAGTACTTC,CASSHPSGRAKNIQYF
TRBV28,TRBD1,-,TRBJ2-7,13,TGTGCCAGCTTGGGACAGGGGTTCTCCGAGCAGTACTTC,CASLGQGFSEQYF
TRBV7-3,-,-,TRBJ2-7,15,TGTGCCAGCAGCCAAGGCCTGGGACCCCGAGGGGAGCAGTACTTC,CASSQGLGPRGEQYF
TRBV28,-,-,TRBJ2-2,17,TGTGCCAGCAGTTTATTGGGTCGGATACGAGAGACCGGGGAGCTGTTTTTT,CASSLLGRIRETGELFF
TRBV6-5,-,-,TRBJ1-1,14,TGTGCCAGCAGGTCTCAGGTTAGGAACACTGAAGCTTTCTTT,CASRSQVRNTEAFF
TRBV6-6,TRBD1,-,TRBJ2-5,14,TGTGCCAGCACACCTACAGGGGGCGAAGAGACCCAGTACTTC,CASTPTGGEETQYF
TRBV6-6,-,once,TRBJ1-3,15,TGTGCCAGCAGTGGAAGACAGAGCTCTGGAAACACCATATATTTT,CASSGRQSSGNTIYF
TRBV4-1,TRBD1,few,TRBJ1-2,15,TGCGCCAGCAGCCAGGGACAGGACCCCTACTATGGCTACACCTTC,CASSQGQDPYYGYTF
TRBV12-5,-,once,TRBJ1-3,14,TGTGCTAGTGGTTTCGGAGGGTCTGGAAACACCATATATTTT,CASGFGGSGNTIYF
TRBV28,TRBD1,-,TRBJ1-2,14,TGTGCCAGCAGTCTACGGACAGGGGGCTATGGCTACACCTTC,CASSLRTGGYGYTF
TRBV2,-,-,TRBJ2-5,15,TGTGCCAGCAGTGGAAGGATCGGGGGACAAGAGACCCAGTACTTC,CASSGRIGGQETQYF
TRBV7-9,-,-,TRBJ2-5,12,TGTGCCAGCAGAGATAGAGGGGAGACCCAGTACTTC,CASRDRGETQYF
TRBV28,TRBD2,once,TRBJ2-3,15,TGTGCCAGCAGCTTAGGGGCTTACGGGGGGGATACGCAGTATTTT,CASSLGAYGGDTQYF
TRBV7-9,TRBD1,-,TRBJ1-1,17,TGTGCCAGCAGCTCTTTAGGGGGCGAGGGGGGCTACACTGAAGCTTTCTTT,CASSSLGGEGGYTEAFF
TRBV5-1,TRBD1,-,TRBJ2-1,16,TGCGCCAGCAGCTTGGCCTGGACAGGTGGTTACAATGAGCAGTTCTTC,CASSLAWTGGYNEQFF
TRBV5-4,-,once,TRBJ1-3,14,TGTGCCAGCAGCTTGGGTTGGTCTGGAAACACCATATATTTT,CASSLGWSGNTIYF
TRBV5-1,-,-,TRBJ2-3,13,TGCGCCAGCAGCTTGGGGGCCGGAGATACGCAGTATTTT,CASSLGAGDTQYF
TRBV5-1,TRBD1,-,TRBJ1-1,13,TGCGCCAGCAGTCCCGACAGGGACACTGAAGCTTTCTTT,CASSPDRDTEAFF
TRBV7-2,-,-,TRBJ2-5,11,TGTGCCAGCAGCTTATTGGAGACCCAGTACTTC,CASSLLETQYF
TRBV5-6,TRBD2,-,TRBJ2-4,18,TGTGCCAGCAGCCCCGGGACAGCGGGGGGGGTGACCAAAAACATTCAGTACTTC,CASSPGTAGGVTKNIQYF